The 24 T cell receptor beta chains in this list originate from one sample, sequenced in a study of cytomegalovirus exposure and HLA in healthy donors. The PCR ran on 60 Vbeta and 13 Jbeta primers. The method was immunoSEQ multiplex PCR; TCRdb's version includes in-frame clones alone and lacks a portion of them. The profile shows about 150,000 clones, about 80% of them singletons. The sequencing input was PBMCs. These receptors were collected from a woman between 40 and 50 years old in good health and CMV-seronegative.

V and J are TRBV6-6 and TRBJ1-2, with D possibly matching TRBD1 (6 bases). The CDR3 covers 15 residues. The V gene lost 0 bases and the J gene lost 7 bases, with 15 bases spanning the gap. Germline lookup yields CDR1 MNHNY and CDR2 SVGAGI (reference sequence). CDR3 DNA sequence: TGTGCCAGCAGTTACTCAGAAACAGGGATCATTGGCTACACCTTC. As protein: CASSYSETGIIGYTF.

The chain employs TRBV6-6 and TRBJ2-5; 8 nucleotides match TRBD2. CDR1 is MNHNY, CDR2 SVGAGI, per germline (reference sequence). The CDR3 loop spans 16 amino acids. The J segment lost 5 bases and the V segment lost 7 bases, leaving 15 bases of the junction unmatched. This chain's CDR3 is CASKGRTGTRRETQYF. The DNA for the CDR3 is TGTGCCAGCAAAGGGAGGACCGGGACTAGAAGGGAGACCCAGTACTTC.

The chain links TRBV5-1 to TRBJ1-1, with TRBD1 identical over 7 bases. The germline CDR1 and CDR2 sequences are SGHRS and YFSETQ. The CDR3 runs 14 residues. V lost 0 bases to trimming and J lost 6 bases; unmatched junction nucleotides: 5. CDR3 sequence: CASSLASQGAEAFF. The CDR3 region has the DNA TGCGCCAGCAGCTTGGCCAGTCAGGGGGCTGAAGCTTTCTTT.

This chain's CDR3 is CASSLRETQYF. CDR3 DNA: TGCGCCAGCAGCTTGCGAGAGACCCAGTACTTC. This chain connects TRBV5-1 to TRBJ2-5, with no clear D. Germline CDR1 reads SGHRS; CDR2 reads YFSETQ. Trimming removed 1 base from V and 4 bases from J, with 2 bases in between. The CDR3 sequence is 11 residues long.

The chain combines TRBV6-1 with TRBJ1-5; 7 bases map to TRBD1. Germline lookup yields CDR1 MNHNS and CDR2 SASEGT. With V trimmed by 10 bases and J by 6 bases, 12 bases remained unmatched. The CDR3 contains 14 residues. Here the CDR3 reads CATLTPRGRQPQHF. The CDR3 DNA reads TGTGCCACCCTCACACCAAGGGGGCGTCAGCCCCAGCATTTT.

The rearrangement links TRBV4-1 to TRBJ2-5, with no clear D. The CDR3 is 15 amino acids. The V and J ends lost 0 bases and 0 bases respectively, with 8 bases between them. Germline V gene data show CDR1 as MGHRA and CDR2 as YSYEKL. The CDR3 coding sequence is TGCGCCAGCAGCCAAGATGGTACGGACCAAGAGACCCAGTACTTC. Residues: CASSQDGTDQETQYF.

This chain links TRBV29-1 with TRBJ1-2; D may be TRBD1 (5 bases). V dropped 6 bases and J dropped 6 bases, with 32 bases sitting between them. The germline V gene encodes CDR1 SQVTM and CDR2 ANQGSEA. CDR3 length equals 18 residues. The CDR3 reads CSVPRGPGRIARENGYTF. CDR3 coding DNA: TGCAGCGTACCAAGGGGTCCGGGCCGCATAGCAAGAGAAAATGGCTACACCTTC.

The CDR3: CASSSAGAEGETQYF. The DNA of the CDR3 is TGTGCCAGCTCTTCGGCGGGGGCCGAAGGAGAGACCCAGTACTTC. This chain uses TRBV6-1 with TRBJ2-5; weak D call: TRBD2 (7 bases). Germline assignment: CDR1 MNHNS and CDR2 SASEGT. This CDR3 is 15 amino acids long. V lost 8 bases to trimming and J lost 4 bases, with 20 bases between them.

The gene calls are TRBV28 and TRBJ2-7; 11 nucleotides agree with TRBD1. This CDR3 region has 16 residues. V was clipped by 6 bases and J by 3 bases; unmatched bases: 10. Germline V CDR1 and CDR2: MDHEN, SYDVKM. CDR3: CASRVWGGTGGYEQYF. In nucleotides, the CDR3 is TGTGCCAGCAGAGTTTGGGGGGGGACAGGGGGCTACGAGCAGTACTTC.

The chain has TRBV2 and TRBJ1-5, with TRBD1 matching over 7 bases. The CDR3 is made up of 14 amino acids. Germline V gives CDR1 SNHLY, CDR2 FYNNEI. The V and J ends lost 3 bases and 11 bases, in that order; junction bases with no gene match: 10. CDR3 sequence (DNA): TGTGCCAGCAGTGAGGGGCAGGGGGTGTTCGCCCAGCATTTT. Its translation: CASSEGQGVFAQHF. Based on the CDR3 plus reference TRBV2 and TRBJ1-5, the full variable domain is EPEVTQTPSHQVTQMGQEVILRCVPISNHLYFYWYRQILGQKVEFLVSFYNNEISEKSEIFDDQFSVERPDGSNFTLKIRSTKLEDSAMYFCASSEGQGVFAQHFGDGTRLSIL.

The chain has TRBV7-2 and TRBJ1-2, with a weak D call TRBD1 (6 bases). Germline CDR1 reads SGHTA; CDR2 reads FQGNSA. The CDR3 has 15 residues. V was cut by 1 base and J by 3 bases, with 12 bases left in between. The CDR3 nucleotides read TGTGCCAGCAGCTTAGGGCAGGGGAGACACTATGGCTACACCTTC. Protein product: CASSLGQGRHYGYTF.

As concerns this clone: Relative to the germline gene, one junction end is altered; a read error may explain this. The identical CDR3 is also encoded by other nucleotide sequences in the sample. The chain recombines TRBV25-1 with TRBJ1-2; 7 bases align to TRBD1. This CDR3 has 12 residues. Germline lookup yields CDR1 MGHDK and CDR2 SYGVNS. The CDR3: CASGTESYGYTF. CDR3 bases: TGCGCCAGCGGGACAGAGAGCTATGGCTACACCTTC.

For the CDR3, the DNA is TGTGCCAGCAGTTCTGCGACAGGGGGTATCGTCGGGGAGCTGTTTTTT. Protein sequence: CASSSATGGIVGELFF. The chain couples TRBV7-9 to TRBJ2-2, with 9 bases identical to TRBD1. The germline V gene has CDR1 SEHNR and CDR2 FQNEAQ (reference sequence). The CDR3 is made up of 16 amino acids. Trimming cost V 6 bases and J 7 bases; bases outside gene matches: 12.

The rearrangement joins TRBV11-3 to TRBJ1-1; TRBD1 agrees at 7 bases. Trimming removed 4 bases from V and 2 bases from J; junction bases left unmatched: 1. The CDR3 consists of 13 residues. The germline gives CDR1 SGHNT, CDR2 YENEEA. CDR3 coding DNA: TGTGCCAGCAGCTGGGACAGTAACACTGAAGCTTTCTTT. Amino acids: CASSWDSNTEAFF.

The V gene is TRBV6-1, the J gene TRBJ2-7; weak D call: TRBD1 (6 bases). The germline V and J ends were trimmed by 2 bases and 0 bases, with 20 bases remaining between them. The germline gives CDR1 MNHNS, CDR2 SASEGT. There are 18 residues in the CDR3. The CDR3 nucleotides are TGTGCCAGCAGTGAACTCACCATAGGGGACACTAGCTCCTACGAGCAGTACTTC. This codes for CASSELTIGDTSSYEQYF.

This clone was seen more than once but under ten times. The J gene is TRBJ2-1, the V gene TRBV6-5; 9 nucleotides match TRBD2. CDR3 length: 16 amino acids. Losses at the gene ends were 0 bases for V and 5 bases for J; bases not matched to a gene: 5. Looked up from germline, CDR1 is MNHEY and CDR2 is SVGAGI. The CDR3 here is CASSYSGGRGHNEQFF. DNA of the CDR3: TGTGCCAGCAGTTACTCGGGCGGGAGGGGACACAATGAGCAGTTCTTC.

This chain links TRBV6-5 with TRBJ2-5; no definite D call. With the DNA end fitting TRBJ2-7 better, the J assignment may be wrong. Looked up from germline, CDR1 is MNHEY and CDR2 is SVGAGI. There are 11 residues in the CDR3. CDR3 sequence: CASSSPYEQYF. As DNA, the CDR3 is TGTGCCAGCAGTTCCCCCTACGAGCAGTACTTC.

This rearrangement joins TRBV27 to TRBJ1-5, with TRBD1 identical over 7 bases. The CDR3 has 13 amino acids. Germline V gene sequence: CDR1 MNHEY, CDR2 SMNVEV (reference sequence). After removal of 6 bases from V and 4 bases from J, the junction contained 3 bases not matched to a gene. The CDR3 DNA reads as TGTGCCAGCAGCCAGGGGGGAAATCAGCCCCAGCATTTT. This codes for CASSQGGNQPQHF.

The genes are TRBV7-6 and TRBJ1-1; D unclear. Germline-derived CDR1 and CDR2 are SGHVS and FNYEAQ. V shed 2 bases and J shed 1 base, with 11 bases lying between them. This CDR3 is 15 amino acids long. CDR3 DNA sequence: TGTGCCAGCAGCTTATTTTCTCACACGAACACTGAAGCTTTCTTT. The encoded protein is CASSLFSHTNTEAFF.

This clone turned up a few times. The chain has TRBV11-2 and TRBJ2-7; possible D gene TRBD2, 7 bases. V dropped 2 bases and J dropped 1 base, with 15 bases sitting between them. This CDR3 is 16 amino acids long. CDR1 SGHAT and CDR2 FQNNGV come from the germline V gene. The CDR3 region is CASSLRGGERSYEQYF. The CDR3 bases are TGTGCCAGCAGCTTAAGGGGGGGGGAGAGGTCCTACGAGCAGTACTTC.

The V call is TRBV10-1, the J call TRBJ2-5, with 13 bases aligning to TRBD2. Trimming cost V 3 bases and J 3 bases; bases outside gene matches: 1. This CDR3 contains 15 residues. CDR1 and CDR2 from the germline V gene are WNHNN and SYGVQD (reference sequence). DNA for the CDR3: TGCGCCAGCAGTGAAGGACTAGCGGGAGAAGAGACCCAGTACTTC. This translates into CASSEGLAGEETQYF.

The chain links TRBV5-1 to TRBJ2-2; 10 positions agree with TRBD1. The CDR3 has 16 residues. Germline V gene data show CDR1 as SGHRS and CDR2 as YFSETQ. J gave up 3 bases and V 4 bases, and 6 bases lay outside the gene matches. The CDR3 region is CASSGGTGADTGELFF. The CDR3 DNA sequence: TGCGCCAGCAGCGGCGGGACAGGGGCCGACACCGGGGAGCTGTTTTTT.

CDR3 residues: CASSEVGVGYNEQFF. The CDR3 DNA reads as TGTGCCAGCAGTGAAGTAGGGGTGGGTTACAATGAGCAGTTCTTC. This chain joins TRBV2 and TRBJ2-1; the D gene is possibly TRBD1 (5 bases). The germline gives CDR1 SNHLY, CDR2 FYNNEI. The CDR3 totals 15 residues. Trimming pared 1 base from V and 4 bases from J, leaving 11 bases between.

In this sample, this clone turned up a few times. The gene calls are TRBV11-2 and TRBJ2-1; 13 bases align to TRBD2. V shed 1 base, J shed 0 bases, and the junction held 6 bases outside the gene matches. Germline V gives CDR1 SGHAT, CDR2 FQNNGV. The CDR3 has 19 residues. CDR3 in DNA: TGTGCCAGCAGCTTAGGCCGGACTAGCGGGGGCAGCTCCTACAATGAGCAGTTCTTC. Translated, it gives CASSLGRTSGGSSYNEQFF.